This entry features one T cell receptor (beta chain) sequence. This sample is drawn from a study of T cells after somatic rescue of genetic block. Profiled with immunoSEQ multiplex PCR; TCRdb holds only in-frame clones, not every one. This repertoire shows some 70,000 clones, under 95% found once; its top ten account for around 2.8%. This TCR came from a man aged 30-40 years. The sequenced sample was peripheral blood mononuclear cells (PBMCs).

The CDR3 coding sequence is TGTGCCAGCTCACCCCTAAGAAGTGCCTCTGGAAACACCATATATTTT. It is translated as CASSPLRSASGNTIYF. The rearrangement uses TRBV18 and TRBJ1-3; D unresolved. The V end was cut by 3 bases, the J end by 0 bases, with 12 bases between. Germline CDR1 is KGHSH and CDR2 is LQKENI. The CDR3 length is 16 residues.